Listed below are T cell receptor beta chains from one sample, sequenced in a study of control samples from healthy donors and cancer patients. The repertoire was sequenced with immunoSEQ multiplex PCR; TCRdb's copy has only in-frame clones and lacks some. The table includes approximately 110,000 clones, more than 85% detected once. The sample comprised blood. All receptors derive from a woman between 18 and 30 years old in good health. Both conserved end residues are part of each CDR3. A D gene is named only where the DNA matches it firmly. Size is stated for part of the rows, as once, few or many counts, or as a class when the clone is expanded.

j_call v_call clone_size d_call cdr3_nt cdr3_aa
TRBJ2-5 TRBV7-2 - TRBD2 TGTGCCAGCAGCTTACTGTCGGTTCTAGCGGGGGGGCTGGAGACCCAGTACTTC CASSLLSVLAGGLETQYF
TRBJ1-1 TRBV27 once - TGTGCCAGCAGTAAACAGGTGAACACTGAAGCTTTCTTT CASSKQVNTEAFF
TRBJ2-7 TRBV10-3 - - TGTGCCATCAGCGACGACATTCGTAAGTCCTACGAGCAGTACTTC CAISDDIRKSYEQYF
TRBJ1-3 TRBV21-1 - - TGTGCCAGCAGCAAAGAGGTAAAAGGACAGGTTGGTAACACCATATATTTT CASSKEVKGQVGNTIYF
TRBJ1-2 TRBV28 few TRBD1 TGTGCCAGCAGTTTAGGACAGGGTTACTATGGCTACACCTTC CASSLGQGYYGYTF
TRBJ1-1 TRBV15 - - TGTGCCACCAGTAGGGGCGGGTTCCCGAACACTGAAGCTTTCTTT CATSRGGFPNTEAFF
TRBJ2-2 TRBV2 - - TGTGCCAGCAGTGTAGACCGGGCCCTGTTTTTT CASSVDRALFF
TRBJ2-5 TRBV6-2/TRBV6-3 once - TGTGCCAGCAGTGCCCTGGGGTCCCAGTACTTC CASSALGSQYF
TRBJ1-1 TRBV7-2 - - TGTGCCAGCAGCTTAGCGCGCGGGGTGGTAGCTTTCTTT CASSLARGVVAFF
TRBJ2-7 TRBV7-2 few - TGTGCCAGCAGCTTTACTGGCGGGTTGAGCTCCTACGAGCAGTACTTC CASSFTGGLSSYEQYF
TRBJ1-2 TRBV28 - - TGTGCCAGCAGTTTAGCGGCGCGCAGTAACTATGGCTACACCTTC CASSLAARSNYGYTF
TRBJ2-2 TRBV3-1/TRBV3-2 once - TGTGCCAGCAGCCAAGTCGTGGCTAGGTCCGTGAACGTCGGGGAGCTGTTTTTT CASSQVVARSVNVGELFF
TRBJ1-1 TRBV7-2 - - TGTGCCAGCAGCTTAGGACTGACAGGAAACACTGAAGCTTTCTTT CASSLGLTGNTEAFF
TRBJ2-2 TRBV11-2 - TRBD1 TGTGCCAGCAATGCAGGGGGCCCCGGGGAGCTGTTTTTT CASNAGGPGELFF
TRBJ2-1 TRBV7-2 - TRBD2 TGTGCCAGCAGCCTCGGGACTAGCGGATCGAGCTCCTACAATGAGCAGTTCTTC CASSLGTSGSSSYNEQFF
TRBJ2-7 TRBV28 once - TGTGCCAGCAGGTTCAAAGGCCGATACGAGCAGTACTTC CASRFKGRYEQYF
TRBJ2-6 TRBV5-6 many - TGTGCCACCGAAGCGACGTATGGGGCCAACGTCCTGACTTTC CATEATYGANVLTF
TRBJ2-1 TRBV7-2 - - TGTGCCAGCAGCTTTCTAGCAGTCTCCTACAATGAGCAGTTCTTC CASSFLAVSYNEQFF
TRBJ1-1 TRBV28 - - TGTGCCAGCAGTATCTACTACAGGGTGAACACTGAAGCTTTCTTT CASSIYYRVNTEAFF
TRBJ2-3 TRBV4-3 once - TGCGCCAGCAGCCAAGTATTGGGACTTGCGACAGATACGCAGTATTTT CASSQVLGLATDTQYF
TRBJ1-1 TRBV6-5 once TRBD1 TGTGCCAGTTCCGCCCCGGGACAGGGGGGAACTGAAGCTTTCTTT CASSAPGQGGTEAFF
TRBJ1-2 TRBV7-9 few - TGTGCCAGCAGCCTGACTGTCGGGTCGGTTTATGGCTACACCTTC CASSLTVGSVYGYTF